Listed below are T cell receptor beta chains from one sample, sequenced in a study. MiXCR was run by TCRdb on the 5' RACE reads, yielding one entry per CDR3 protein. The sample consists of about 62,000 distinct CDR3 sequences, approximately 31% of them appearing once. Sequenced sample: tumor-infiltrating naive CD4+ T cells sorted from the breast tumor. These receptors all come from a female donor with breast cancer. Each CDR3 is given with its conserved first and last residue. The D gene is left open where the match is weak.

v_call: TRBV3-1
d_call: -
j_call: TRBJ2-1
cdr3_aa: CASSQEAGEGWSNEQFF

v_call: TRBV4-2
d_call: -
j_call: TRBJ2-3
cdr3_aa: CASSQPGVSDTQYF

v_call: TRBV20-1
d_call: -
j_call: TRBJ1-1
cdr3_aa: CSATTFGTTDTEAFF

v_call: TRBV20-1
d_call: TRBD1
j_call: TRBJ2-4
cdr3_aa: CSARALRQGNIQYF

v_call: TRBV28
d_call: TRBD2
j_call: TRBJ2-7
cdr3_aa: CASSLTSGSYEQYF

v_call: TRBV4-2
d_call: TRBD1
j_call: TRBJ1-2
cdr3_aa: CASSQDREIDGYTF

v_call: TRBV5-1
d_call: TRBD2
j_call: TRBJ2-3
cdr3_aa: CASSIPGTTLTDTQYF

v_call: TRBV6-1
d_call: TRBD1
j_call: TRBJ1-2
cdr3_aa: CASSVSRGQGGCTF

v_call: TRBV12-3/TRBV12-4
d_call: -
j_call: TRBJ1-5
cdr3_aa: CASTSMVGPQHF

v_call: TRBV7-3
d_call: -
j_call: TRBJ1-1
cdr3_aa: CASSSRVNTEAFF

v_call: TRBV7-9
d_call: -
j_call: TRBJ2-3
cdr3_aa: CASSPRRATLTDTQYF

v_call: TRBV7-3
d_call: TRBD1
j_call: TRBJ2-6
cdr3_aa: CASSPPPGQGSTGANVLTF

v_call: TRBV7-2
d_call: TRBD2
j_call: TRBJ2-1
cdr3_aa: CASSLQLAGGPGDEQFF

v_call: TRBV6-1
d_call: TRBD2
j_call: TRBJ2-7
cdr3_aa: CASILTSGYEQYF

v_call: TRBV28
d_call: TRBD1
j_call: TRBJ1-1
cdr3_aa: CASSTGGVTEAFF

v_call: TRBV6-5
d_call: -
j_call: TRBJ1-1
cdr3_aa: CASRPLLGTLDTEAFF

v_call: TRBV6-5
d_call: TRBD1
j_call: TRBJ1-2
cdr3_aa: CASSPQTGGNYGYTF

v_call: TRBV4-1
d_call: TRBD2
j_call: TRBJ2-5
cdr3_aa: CASSQVTGASGGFETQYF

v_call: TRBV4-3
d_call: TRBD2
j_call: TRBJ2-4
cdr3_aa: CASSQDPGSSGSPGTKNIQYF

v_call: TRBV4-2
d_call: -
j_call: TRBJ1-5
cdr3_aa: CASSQDLASNQPQHF

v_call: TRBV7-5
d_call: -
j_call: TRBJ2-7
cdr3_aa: CISVSEATSGTEPSEQYF

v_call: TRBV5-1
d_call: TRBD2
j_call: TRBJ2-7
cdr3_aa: CASSFSGASSYEQYF

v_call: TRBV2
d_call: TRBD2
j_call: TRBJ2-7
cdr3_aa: CASSVLAGSYEQYF

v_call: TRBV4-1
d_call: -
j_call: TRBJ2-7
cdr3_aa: CASSQALTNYEQYF